This T cell receptor (beta chain) stems from a study of T cell repertoires in cytomegalovirus infection. Study overall: Matching HLA type, along with CMV infection, was indicated by public TCR beta signatures.

The V and J ends lost 5 bases and 13 bases respectively, with 15 bases between them. Germline-derived CDR1 and CDR2 are MDHEN and SYDVKM. The CDR3 spans 13 residues. TCRdb re-called the reads through MiXCR, storing one row per CDR3 protein. Found here are approximately 750,000 distinct CDR3 sequences, roughly 35% of them singletons; the top ten hold more than 2.5%. Study-wide points: CMV carriers with the relevant HLA were identified by cumulative public TCR beta family frequency. CMV-specific TCR beta clonotypes restricted by HLA-C dominated the ex vivo response.

Concerning this clonotype itself: What it binds is not known.

The chain employs TRBV28 and TRBJ1-6; a weak D match, TRBD1 (6 bases). The receptor was derived from a human donor in good health (CMV status not recorded). Some clones in this sample may be carry-over from other donors' samples. Material for sequencing was PBMCs. The CDR3 nucleotides are TGTGCCAGCAGTCTTCAAGACAGGCCCCCCCTCCACTTT. As protein: CASSLQDRPPLHF.